A single TCR beta chain is shown here with its context. Its antigen is currently unknown. CDR3 length: 15 residues. V shed 4 bases and J shed 5 bases, with 16 bases lying between them. Per the germline V gene, CDR1 is SGHNT and CDR2 is YYREEE (reference sequence). This entry is derived from a study of OX40 agonist ivuxolimab in advanced cancers. For the study at large: Recorded diagnoses for dose-escalation patients were hepatocellular carcinoma, melanoma, renal cell or head and neck cancer.

Regarding the study as a whole: Within 6 weeks, CD4+ and CD8+ blood T cells expanded clonally at 0.1 to 3.0 mg/kg.

Repertoires were generated with immunoSEQ multiplex PCR, while TCRdb's copy carries only in-frame clones and drops some. This table has over 50,000 clones, 84% appearing once. Sample: CD4+ or CD8+ T cells sorted from blood, taken in a trial of the OX40 agonist ivuxolimab. The V gene is TRBV5-4, the J gene TRBJ2-1; perhaps TRBD1 as D (5 bases). This receptor was obtained from an adult with an advanced solid tumor such as melanoma, head and neck, liver or kidney cancer. Here the CDR3 DNA reads TGTGCCAGCAGCGAGCCCAGGGTGGGAAACAATGAGCAGTTCTTC. Its translation is CASSEPRVGNNEQFF.